The 6 T cell receptor beta chains below all came from one sample that was sequenced in a study of OX40 agonist ivuxolimab in advanced cancers. Measured with immunoSEQ multiplex PCR; TCRdb has only the in-frame clones, and not every one. The sample yields some 86,000 clones, 91% seen once. The sample in question was CD4+ or CD8+ T cells sorted from blood, obtained in a trial of the OX40 agonist ivuxolimab. These receptors were taken from an adult with an advanced solid tumor such as melanoma, head and neck, liver or kidney cancer.

This chain links TRBV6-6 with TRBJ1-2; unclear D gene. The CDR3 extends over 15 amino acids. V was pared by 6 bases and J by 3 bases, with 17 bases between. The germline V gene has CDR1 MNHNY and CDR2 SVGAGI (reference sequence). The CDR3 region has the DNA TGTGCCAGCAGAAACGGAAACCGTGGGGACTATGGCTACACCTTC. Amino acids: CASRNGNRGDYGYTF.

The chain is built from TRBV5-4 and TRBJ1-1; no reliable D call. The CDR3 is 16 amino acids. Germline assignment: CDR1 SGHNT and CDR2 YYREEE (reference sequence). Trimming cost V 4 bases and J 0 bases, with 16 bases left between them. DNA for the CDR3: TGTGCCAGCAGCGCCGCCGTCAGTATCATGAACACTGAAGCTTTCTTT. Translating it yields CASSAAVSIMNTEAFF. The full variable domain, rest sourced from reference TRBV5-4 and TRBJ1-1, is ETGVTQSPTHLIKTRGQQVTLRCSSQSGHNTVSWYQQALGQGPQFIFQYYREEENGRGNFPPRFSGLQFPNYSSELNVNALELDDSALYLCASSAAVSIMNTEAFFGQGTRLTVV.

The rearrangement links TRBV21-1 to TRBJ2-7. TRBV21-1 is reported as a pseudogene. This CDR3 region has 13 residues. CDR3: CASSKGWGYEQYF. In nucleotides, the CDR3 is TGTGCCAGCAGCAAAGGTTGGGGCTACGAGCAGTACTTC.

V is TRBV14 and J is TRBJ2-1; D possibly corresponds to TRBD2 (6 bases). The CDR3 sequence is 18 residues long. Between the trimmed V and J ends, which lost 4 bases and 0 bases, there was a span of 19 bases. CDR1 is SGHDN and CDR2 is FVKESK in the germline V gene. As DNA, the CDR3 is TGTGCCAGCAGCCCCCGGATCATAGCGGTCAGCTCCTACAATGAGCAGTTCTTC. Translating it yields CASSPRIIAVSSYNEQFF.

The rearrangement links TRBV9 to TRBJ2-3, with TRBD2 matching 7 bases. This CDR3 contains 16 residues. J lost 3 bases, V lost 4 bases, and 11 bases had no gene match. Germline CDR1 is SGDLS and CDR2 is YYNGEE. CDR3 coding DNA: TGTGCCAGCAGCCTCCAAGCGACGGGAGGAACAGATACGCAGTATTTT. It encodes CASSLQATGGTDTQYF.

This clone was seen more than once but under ten times. The CDR3 DNA is TGCGCCAGCAGCCCTACTGGGGCGGGAGGGCCTCTAGATACGCAGTATTTT. It yields the protein CASSPTGAGGPLDTQYF. V and J are TRBV4-1 and TRBJ2-3, with TRBD2 identical over 9 bases. The J segment lost 5 bases and the V segment lost 4 bases, leaving 13 bases of the junction unmatched. Germline lookup yields CDR1 MGHRA and CDR2 YSYEKL. The CDR3 runs 17 residues.